The present T cell receptor beta chain was sequenced within a study of PD-1 blockade in mismatch repair-deficient tumors. For the study at large: All were previously treated, progressing patients with about twelve mismatch repair-deficient cancer types. General observations from the study: Tumor-resident clones, often undetectable pretreatment in blood, expanded then contracted after pembrolizumab.

Libraries were prepared by immunoSEQ multiplex PCR; TCRdb keeps only in-frame clonotypes and omits some of them. Of 70,000 to 95,000 clones listed, roughly 80% are singletons. All patients were mismatch repair deficient, assessed by either PCR or immunohistochemistry. TCRs were sequenced from three patients responding to pembrolizumab. Of note for this clone: Its antigen is unknown.

Germline CDR1 and CDR2: LNHNV and YYDKDF (reference sequence). The CDR3 is 17 amino acids. With 0 bases removed from V and 0 bases from J, the gap between germline ends came to 13 bases. The V and J genes are TRBV15 and TRBJ2-3; tentatively, D is TRBD2 (5 bases). This specimen consisted of peripheral blood, obtained 44 weeks after starting pembrolizumab. The sequence came from an adult with mismatch repair-deficient cancer. The chain's CDR3 is CATSRDPGTGSTDTQYF. CDR3 sequence (DNA): TGTGCCACCAGCAGAGATCCCGGCACGGGGAGCACAGATACGCAGTATTTT.